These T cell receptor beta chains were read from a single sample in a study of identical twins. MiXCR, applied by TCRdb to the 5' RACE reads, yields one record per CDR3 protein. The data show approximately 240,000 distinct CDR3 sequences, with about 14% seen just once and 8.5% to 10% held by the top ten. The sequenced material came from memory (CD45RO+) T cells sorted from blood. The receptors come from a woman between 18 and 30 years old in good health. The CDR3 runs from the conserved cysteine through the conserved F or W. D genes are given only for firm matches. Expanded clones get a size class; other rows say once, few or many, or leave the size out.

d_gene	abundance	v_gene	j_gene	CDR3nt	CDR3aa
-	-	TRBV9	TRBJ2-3	TGTGCCAGCAGCGTAGCCCAAGCCGTTAGCACAGATACGCAGTATTTT	CASSVAQAVSTDTQYF
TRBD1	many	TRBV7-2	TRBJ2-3	TGTGCCAGCAGCTCCCCCAGGGGGCGGGGATTCACAGATACGCAGTATTTT	CASSSPRGRGFTDTQYF
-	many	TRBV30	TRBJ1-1	TGTGCCTGGAGCTTCGACAGAAACACTGAAGCTTTCTTT	CAWSFDRNTEAFF
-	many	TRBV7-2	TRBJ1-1	TGTGCCAGCAGCTTATTCCCTATGAACACTGAAGCTTTCTTT	CASSLFPMNTEAFF
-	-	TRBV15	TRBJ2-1	TGTGCCACCAGCAGAGCTCTACCAGACAATGAGCAGTTCTTC	CATSRALPDNEQFF
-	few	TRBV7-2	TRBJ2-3	TGTGCCAGCAGCCCAGACGGTTATACGCAGTATTTT	CASSPDGYTQYF
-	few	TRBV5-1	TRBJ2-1	TGCGCCAGCAGCTTGGTGGGGTCTACCTACAATGAGCAGTTCTTC	CASSLVGSTYNEQFF
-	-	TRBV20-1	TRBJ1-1	TGCAGTGCCAAAACAGCCATGAACACTGAAGCTTTCTTT	CSAKTAMNTEAFF
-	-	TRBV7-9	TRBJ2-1	TGTGCCAGCAGTCGTGTTCAGGGGTCTTCCTCCTACAATGAGCAGTTCTTC	CASSRVQGSSSYNEQFF
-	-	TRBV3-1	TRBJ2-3	TGTGCCACCTCCGCCAGGGAGGCAGATACGCAGTATTTT	CATSAREADTQYF
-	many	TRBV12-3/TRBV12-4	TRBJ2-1	TGTGCCAGCAGTTCGCTGTCAGGCAGCAATGAGCAGTTCTTC	CASSSLSGSNEQFF
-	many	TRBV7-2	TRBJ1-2	TGTGCCAGCAGCTTAGCCCCGGGCCGGCACTATGGCTACACCTTC	CASSLAPGRHYGYTF
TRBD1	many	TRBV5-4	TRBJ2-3	TGTGCCAGCAGCTTGGGACAGGGGCACACAGATACGCAGTATTTT	CASSLGQGHTDTQYF
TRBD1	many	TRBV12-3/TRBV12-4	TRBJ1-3	TGTGCCAGCAGCCACCGGGACAGGGGGCTTAACACCATATATTTT	CASSHRDRGLNTIYF
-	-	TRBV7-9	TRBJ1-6	TGTGCCAGCGAAAGTTCGGGTTCACCCCTCCACTTT	CASESSGSPLHF
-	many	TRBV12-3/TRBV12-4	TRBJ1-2	TGTGCCAGCAATAGAAGGGCAGCTCCGGGGGATGGCTACACCTTC	CASNRRAAPGDGYTF
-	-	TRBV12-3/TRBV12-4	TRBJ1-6	TGTGCCAGCAACCGGAGGGGAGTGGGTTCACCCCTCCACTTT	CASNRRGVGSPLHF
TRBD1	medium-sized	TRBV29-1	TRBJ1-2	TGCAGCGCCAAGGGACAGGGCGATGGCTACACCTTC	CSAKGQGDGYTF
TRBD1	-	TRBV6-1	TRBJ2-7	TGTGCCAGCAGGGCGGGACAGGGGGCCTACGAGCAGTACTTC	CASRAGQGAYEQYF
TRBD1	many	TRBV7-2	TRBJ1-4	TGTGCCAGCAGCCCAACGGACAGGGGAGAACTGTTTTTT	CASSPTDRGELFF
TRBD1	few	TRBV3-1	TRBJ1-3	TGTGCCAGCAGCGTTCGACAGGGCAATACTGGAAACACCATATATTTT	CASSVRQGNTGNTIYF
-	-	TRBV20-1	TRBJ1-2	TGCAGTGCTAGAAGGTTGGACTATGGCTACACCTTC	CSARRLDYGYTF
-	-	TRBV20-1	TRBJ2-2	TGCAGTGCTCCCTATCAGGGCCACGGGGAGCTGTTTTTT	CSAPYQGHGELFF
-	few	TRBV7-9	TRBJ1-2	TGTGCCAGCAGCCCCTCGTTGGGAGGCTACACCTTC	CASSPSLGGYTF
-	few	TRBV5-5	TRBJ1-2	TGTGCCAGCAGCTTGGCTCTCTATGGCTACACCTTC	CASSLALYGYTF
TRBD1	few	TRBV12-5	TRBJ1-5	TGTGCTAGTGGCCAGGACAGGCGGGATCAGCCCCAGCATTTT	CASGQDRRDQPQHF
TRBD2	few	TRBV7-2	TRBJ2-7	TGTGCCAGCAACGCCGGGACTAGCGGGAGATACTACGAGCAGTACTTC	CASNAGTSGRYYEQYF
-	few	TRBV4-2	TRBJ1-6	TGTGCCAGCAGCCAAGACTCGGGCAGTCCGACTTATAATTCACCCCTCCACTTT	CASSQDSGSPTYNSPLHF
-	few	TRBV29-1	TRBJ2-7	TGCAGCGTTTTGCCCTGGCCTTCTGGGGGTCCCACCTACGAGCAGTACTTC	CSVLPWPSGGPTYEQYF
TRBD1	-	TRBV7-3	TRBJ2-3	TGTGCCAGCAGCCAATGGGGACAGGGGGCGACAGATACGCAGTATTTT	CASSQWGQGATDTQYF
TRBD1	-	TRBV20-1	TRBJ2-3	TGCAGTGCTAGAATGTTTGGTTGGACAGGGCCGCAGTATTTT	CSARMFGWTGPQYF
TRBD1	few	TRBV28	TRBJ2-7	TGTGCCAGCAGTGTACCGGGACAGGGGGGGAGAGAGCAGTACTTC	CASSVPGQGGREQYF
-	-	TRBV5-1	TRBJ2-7	TGCGCCAGCAGCTTGAGGCCGGGGCCAGACCACGAGCAGTACTTC	CASSLRPGPDHEQYF
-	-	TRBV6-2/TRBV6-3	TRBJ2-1	TGTGCCAGCAGTTACGGGGGGAGGTCCTACAATGAGCAGTTCTTC	CASSYGGRSYNEQFF
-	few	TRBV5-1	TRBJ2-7	TGCGCCAGCAGCTTTCGGACAGAGCCCTACGAGCAGTACTTC	CASSFRTEPYEQYF
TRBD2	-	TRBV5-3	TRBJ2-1	TGTGCCAGAAGGTCGAGCGGGAGCCCTAGCTCCTACAATGAGCAGTTCTTC	CARRSSGSPSSYNEQFF
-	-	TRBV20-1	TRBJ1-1	TGCAGTGCCTTCGGAGGCGGGGCTAACACTGAAGCTTTCTTT	CSAFGGGANTEAFF
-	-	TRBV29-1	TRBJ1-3	TGCAGCGTTACCGAAAACAGGGGAAACACCATATATTTT	CSVTENRGNTIYF
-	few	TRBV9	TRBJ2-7	TGTGCCAGCAGCGTATCCGGAGCCCATAACTACGAGCAGTACTTC	CASSVSGAHNYEQYF
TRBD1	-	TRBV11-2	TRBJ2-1	TGTGCCAGCAGCTTCGGGGACAGGGTAGGCGAGCAGTTCTTC	CASSFGDRVGEQFF
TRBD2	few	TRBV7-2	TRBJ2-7	TGTGCCAGCAGTTCCGGGACTAGCGAGCAGTACTTC	CASSSGTSEQYF
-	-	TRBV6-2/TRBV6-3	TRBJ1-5	TGTGCCAGCAGGAACCCAGTTGGGGCCAATCAGCCCCAGCATTTT	CASRNPVGANQPQHF
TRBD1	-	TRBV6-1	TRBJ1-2	TGTGCCAGCAAACGGACAGGGAGAGATGGCTACACCTTC	CASKRTGRDGYTF
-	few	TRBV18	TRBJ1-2	TGTGCCAGCTCATCAGAGACAGGAGCTAACTATGGCTACACCTTC	CASSSETGANYGYTF
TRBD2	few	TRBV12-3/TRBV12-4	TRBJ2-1	TGTGCCAGCAGATCCTGGGACTACTACAATGAGCAGTTCTTC	CASRSWDYYNEQFF
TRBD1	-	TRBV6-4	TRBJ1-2	TGTGCCAGCAGTGACGCGGAGGGACAGGGTGGCTACACCTTC	CASSDAEGQGGYTF
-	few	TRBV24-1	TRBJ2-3	TGTGCCACCAGTGATCTAAACACAGATACGCAGTATTTT	CATSDLNTDTQYF
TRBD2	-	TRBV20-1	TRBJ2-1	TGCAGTGCTCCCCCCGGACTAGCGGGCCTCACCAATGAGCAGTTCTTC	CSAPPGLAGLTNEQFF
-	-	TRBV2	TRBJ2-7	TGTGCCAGCAGCTGGTCGGGTTACGAGCAGTACTTC	CASSWSGYEQYF
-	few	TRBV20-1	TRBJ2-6	TGCAGTGCTAGAGATTACGACAGCAACTCTGGGGCCAACGTCCTGACTTTC	CSARDYDSNSGANVLTF
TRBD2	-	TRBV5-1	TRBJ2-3	TGCGCCAGCAGCCCCATGACTAGCGGGACAGATACGCAGTATTTT	CASSPMTSGTDTQYF
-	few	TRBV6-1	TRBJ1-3	TGTGCCAGCAGTGTGGACGATAAACAGGGAACGTCCATATATTTT	CASSVDDKQGTSIYF
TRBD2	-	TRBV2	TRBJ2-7	TGTGCCAGCAGTGTCCAGCGGGGTGGCTACGAGCAGTACTTC	CASSVQRGGYEQYF
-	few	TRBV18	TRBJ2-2	TGTGCCAGCTCATTGACGGGACGCTCATCCGGGGAGCTGTTTTTT	CASSLTGRSSGELFF
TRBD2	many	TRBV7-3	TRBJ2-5	TGTGCCAGCAGCTTAGGAGGGGACTACAGAGAGACCCAGTACTTC	CASSLGGDYRETQYF
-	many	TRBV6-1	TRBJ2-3	TGTGCCAGCAGTGAGGTCCGTTATACGCAGTATTTT	CASSEVRYTQYF
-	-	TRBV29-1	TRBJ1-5	TGCAGCGTTGAAGATCAAGGACAGCCCCAGCATTTT	CSVEDQGQPQHF
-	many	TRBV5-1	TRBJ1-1	TGCGCCAGCAGCTTGGGACAGTTTTCTGAAGCTTTCTTT	CASSLGQFSEAFF